This T cell receptor beta chain appears in the sequencing data of a study of memory CD8 T cells in hepatitis C reinfection. Across the whole study: Effector CD127- and memory CD127+ tetramer+ CD8 cells were sorted apart in a couple of donors.

The time point was: pre-reinfection, 55 to 20 weeks before reinfection detection. TCR sequencing was done directly ex vivo on sorted cells, without expansion in vitro. Assay: immunoSEQ multiplex PCR; the TCRdb copy retains only in-frame clones and omits some. Recorded for this sample: 50 to 70 clones. The sequence was collected from a man aged 40-49 years with hepatitis C virus infection. Sequences were obtained from HCV tetramer-positive CD8+ T cells sorted from blood.

CDR3 coding DNA: TGCGCCAGCAGCCACGATACAGGGGGGTACGAGCAGTACTTC. Translated, it gives CASSHDTGGYEQYF. V gene TRBV4-1 combines with J gene TRBJ2-7; 8 bases agree with TRBD1. Germline trimming cut 3 bases from V and 4 bases from J; bases unmatched to any gene: 5. The CDR3 runs 14 residues. Per the germline V gene, CDR1 is MGHRA and CDR2 is YSYEKL.